A selection of T cell receptor beta chains follows, all from one sample in a study of T cell changes during pregnancy in multiple sclerosis. The repertoire was sequenced with immunoSEQ multiplex PCR; TCRdb's copy has only in-frame clones and lacks some. Among tens of thousands of clones listed, 90% to 95% were seen once. Sequenced material: peripheral blood, taken in the second trimester of pregnancy. The origin of the receptors is a female donor with multiple sclerosis, enrolled in a pregnancy study. Each CDR3 is given with its conserved first and last residue. The D gene is left open where the match is weak. Not every row has a clone size; where given, it reads once, few, many or a size class.

d_call | j_call | v_call | clone_size | cdr3_nt | cdr3_aa
NA | TRBJ2-1 | TRBV5-4 | NA | TGTGCCAGCAGCCTGGGGCTGGAGGGCCCCTACAATGAGCAGTTCTTC | CASSLGLEGPYNEQFF
NA | TRBJ2-7 | TRBV7-9 | once | TGTGCCAGCAGCTTGGCGGGATTTCCCTACGAGCAGTACTTC | CASSLAGFPYEQYF
NA | TRBJ2-2 | TRBV19 | few | TGTGCCAGTACCCCCCCGGAGCGCCCGAACACCGGGGAGCTGTTTTTT | CASTPPERPNTGELFF
TRBD1 | TRBJ2-7 | TRBV5-1 | NA | TGCGCCAGCAGCTTGAGGGGACAGGGACCGAGCGAGCAGTACTTC | CASSLRGQGPSEQYF
TRBD1 | TRBJ1-4 | TRBV9 | NA | TGTGCCAGCAGCCTTCAGACAGGGCTAAGAGAAAAACTGTTTTTT | CASSLQTGLREKLFF
NA | TRBJ1-3 | TRBV25-1 | NA | TGTGCCAGTTCTCTGGACTCCATCCGAGGAAACACCATATATTTT | CASSLDSIRGNTIYF
NA | TRBJ2-5 | TRBV7-9 | NA | TGTGCCAGCAGCTTAGTGACGGGGTCCCAAGAGACCCAGTACTTC | CASSLVTGSQETQYF
NA | TRBJ2-7 | TRBV4-3 | NA | TGCGCCAGCAGCCCCGTAGTGGGGGGTTACGAGCAGTACTTC | CASSPVVGGYEQYF
TRBD1 | TRBJ2-7 | TRBV7-3 | NA | TGTGCCAGCAGCTTAAGGGGCCGGGACAGGGGGCATCGCGAGCAGTACTTC | CASSLRGRDRGHREQYF
NA | TRBJ2-1 | TRBV4-3 | NA | TGCGCCAGCAGCCAAGATCGCGGGAATCCATACAATGAGCAGTTCTTC | CASSQDRGNPYNEQFF
TRBD2 | TRBJ2-7 | TRBV5-5 | NA | TGTGCCAGCAGCTTGGTCGGGACTACCTACGAGCAGTACTTC | CASSLVGTTYEQYF
NA | TRBJ2-2 | TRBV9 | NA | TGTGCCAGCAGCGTCCCCTCCAACACCGGGGAGCTGTTTTTT | CASSVPSNTGELFF
NA | TRBJ1-3 | TRBV11-2 | NA | TGTGCCAGCAGCTTAGGCAGGGGAAGAAACACCATATATTTT | CASSLGRGRNTIYF
TRBD1 | TRBJ2-7 | TRBV4-3 | once | TGCGCCAGCAGCCAAGACGCCGGGACAGGGGGCTTTTCCTACGAGCAGTACTTC | CASSQDAGTGGFSYEQYF
NA | TRBJ2-6 | TRBV5-4 | NA | TGTGCCAGCAGCTTGGGGCAGATCTCTGGGGCCAACGTCCTGACTTTC | CASSLGQISGANVLTF
TRBD1 | TRBJ1-3 | TRBV6-5 | NA | TGTGCCAGCAGTTTCGACAGGGCTCCAGGAAACACCATATATTTT | CASSFDRAPGNTIYF
TRBD1 | TRBJ1-4 | TRBV4-2 | NA | TGTGCCAGCAGCCAAGATCGGGACAGGGGATGGGAAAAACTGTTTTTT | CASSQDRDRGWEKLFF
NA | TRBJ2-7 | TRBV7-9 | NA | TGTGCCAGCAGCTTAGTCCGGGACGAGCAGTACTTC | CASSLVRDEQYF
NA | TRBJ1-4 | TRBV11-2 | NA | TGTGCCAGCAGCTTAGAGTCGGGGTTAAATGAAAAACTGTTTTTT | CASSLESGLNEKLFF
NA | TRBJ2-2 | TRBV4-3 | NA | TGCGCCAGCAGCCATGCCCTAGGGGGAACCGGGGAGCTGTTTTTT | CASSHALGGTGELFF
NA | TRBJ1-2 | TRBV5-5 | NA | TGTGCCAGCAGCGTAAGGACAGATGCCCTCTATGGCTACACCTTC | CASSVRTDALYGYTF
NA | TRBJ2-2 | TRBV6-6 | NA | TGTGCCAGCAGTTACGTACAGGGTGGGGAGCTGTTTTTT | CASSYVQGGELFF
TRBD2 | TRBJ2-1 | TRBV19 | NA | TGTGCCAGTAGTATACCCCTGCTAGCGGGAGAAGATGAGCAGTTCTTC | CASSIPLLAGEDEQFF
TRBD1 | TRBJ2-2 | TRBV5-1 | NA | TGCGCCAGCAGCTTGCAGGGGGCTATCACCGGGGAGCTGTTTTTT | CASSLQGAITGELFF
TRBD2 | TRBJ2-5 | TRBV9 | NA | TGTGCCAGCAGCGTAGACTGGACTAGCGCCCAAGAGACCCAGTACTTC | CASSVDWTSAQETQYF
NA | TRBJ1-1 | TRBV30 | NA | TGTGCCCGGGGCCGGGGGGAGACTGAAGCTTTCTTT | CARGRGETEAFF
TRBD2 | TRBJ2-3 | TRBV13 | NA | TGTGCCAGCAGCTTAGACCGACTAGCGGGAGGAACGGATACGCAGTATTTT | CASSLDRLAGGTDTQYF
NA | TRBJ2-1 | TRBV9 | NA | TGTGCCAGCAGCGTAGTTGGTGGAGGGTTAGATGAGCAGTTCTTC | CASSVVGGGLDEQFF
NA | TRBJ1-2 | TRBV27 | NA | TGTGCCAGCAGTCTGCGTGTGGGGGCGTATCTTCCTAGTGGTGGCTACACCTTC | CASSLRVGAYLPSGGYTF
TRBD2 | TRBJ2-1 | TRBV7-3 | NA | TGTGCCAGCAGCCCCCGGGGTAGCGGGAGGGAGGGTGAGCAGTTCTTC | CASSPRGSGREGEQFF
TRBD1 | TRBJ1-2 | TRBV27 | NA | TGTGCCAGCAGTTTATCGAGGGACAGGGCGCATGGCTACACCTTC | CASSLSRDRAHGYTF
NA | TRBJ2-4 | TRBV13 | NA | TGTGCCAGCAGCTCTCGGTTGGAAAACATTCAGTACTTC | CASSSRLENIQYF
TRBD1 | TRBJ2-6 | TRBV28 | NA | TGTGCCAGCAGGTCACCGGGACAGGACTCTGGGGCCAACGTCCTGACTTTC | CASRSPGQDSGANVLTF
TRBD2 | TRBJ2-5 | TRBV29-1 | NA | TGCAGCGTTGGGTCTAGCGGGTGGGCGTCCCAGTACTTC | CSVGSSGWASQYF
NA | TRBJ1-5 | TRBV7-9 | few | TGTGCCAGCAGCGAGAGACGGGCGGGAACCCAGCATTTT | CASSERRAGTQHF
TRBD2 | TRBJ2-3 | TRBV5-4 | NA | TGTGCCAGCAGCCCCGGGACTAGCGGCACAGATACGCAGTATTTT | CASSPGTSGTDTQYF
TRBD2 | TRBJ2-1 | TRBV6-5 | NA | TGTGCCAGCAGTTACCGGGAGGGCAATGAGCAGTTCTTC | CASSYREGNEQFF
TRBD2 | TRBJ2-7 | TRBV6-1 | NA | TGTGCCAGCAGTGTGCCGGGACTAATCTACGAGCAGTACTTC | CASSVPGLIYEQYF
NA | TRBJ2-3 | TRBV7-6 | NA | TGTGCCAGCAGCACTAGACCCGGGATGCGCACAGATACGCAGTATTTT | CASSTRPGMRTDTQYF
TRBD1 | TRBJ2-1 | TRBV29-1 | NA | TGCAGCGTTGGTTCCCGGGGACAGGGGGCGAATGAGCAGTTCTTC | CSVGSRGQGANEQFF
NA | TRBJ1-1 | TRBV19 | NA | TGTGCCAGTAGTGGGGCTTGGGGGGGAAAGACTGAAGCTTTCTTT | CASSGAWGGKTEAFF
TRBD2 | TRBJ2-1 | TRBV4-1 | NA | TGCGCCAGCAGCCAATTGGCGGGAGGGCCAAATGAGCAGTTCTTC | CASSQLAGGPNEQFF
NA | TRBJ2-1 | TRBV7-3 | NA | TGTGCCAGCAGCTTAGTCGGCTACAATGAGCAGTTCTTC | CASSLVGYNEQFF
TRBD1 | TRBJ1-3 | TRBV9 | NA | TGTGCCAGCAGCGTAGAGCTAGGACAGGGGATCGCTGGAAACACCATATATTTT | CASSVELGQGIAGNTIYF
NA | TRBJ2-3 | TRBV9 | NA | TGTGCCAGCAGATCCGGGACTAGCACAGATACGCAGTATTTT | CASRSGTSTDTQYF
TRBD1 | TRBJ1-5 | TRBV6-6 | NA | TGTGCCAGCAGCGCAACAGGGGGCAATCAGCCCCAGCATTTT | CASSATGGNQPQHF
TRBD2 | TRBJ2-6 | TRBV14 | NA | TGTGCCAGCAGCCTGCCGGGACTAGCGGGATCTGGGGCCAACGTCCTGACTTTC | CASSLPGLAGSGANVLTF
NA | TRBJ2-5 | TRBV5-6 | NA | TGTGCCAGCAGCTTGGTGAGGGTTCAGACCCAGTACTTC | CASSLVRVQTQYF